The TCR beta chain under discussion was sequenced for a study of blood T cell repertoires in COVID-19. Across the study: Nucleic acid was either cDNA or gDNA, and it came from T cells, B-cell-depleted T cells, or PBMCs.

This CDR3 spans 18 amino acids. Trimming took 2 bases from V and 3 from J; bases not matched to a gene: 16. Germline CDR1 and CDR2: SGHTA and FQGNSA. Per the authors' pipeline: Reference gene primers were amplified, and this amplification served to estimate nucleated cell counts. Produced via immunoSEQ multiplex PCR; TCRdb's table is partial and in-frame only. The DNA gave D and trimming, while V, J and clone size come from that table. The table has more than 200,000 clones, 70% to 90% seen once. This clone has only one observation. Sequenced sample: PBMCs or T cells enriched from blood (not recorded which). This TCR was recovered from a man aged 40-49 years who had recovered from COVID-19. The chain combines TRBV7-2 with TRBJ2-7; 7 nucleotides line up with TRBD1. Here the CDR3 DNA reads TGTGCCAGCAGCTTAACCGGGACAGCGAACAGAAAGTACTACGAGCAGTACTTC. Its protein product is CASSLTGTANRKYYEQYF. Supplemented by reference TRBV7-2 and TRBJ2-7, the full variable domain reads GAGVSQSPSNKVTEKGKDVELRCDPISGHTALYWYRQSLGQGLEFLIYFQGNSAPDKSGLPSDRFSAERTGGSVSTLTIQRTQQEDSAVYLCASSLTGTANRKYYEQYFGPGTRLTVT.